This TCR beta chain is from a study of T cells in Graves' hyperthyroidism and ophthalmopathy. Study background: At the time of initial diagnosis and before any treatment, peripheral blood was collected.

Patients aged 18 to 65 with hyperthyroidism were newly diagnosed, with duration under 2 months. This CDR3 is built from 15 residues. Germline V lookup: CDR1 SEHNR, CDR2 FQNEAQ (reference sequence). Trimming removed 3 bases from V and 4 bases from J; junction bases left unmatched: 8. Using RNA transcripts as the source, TCR beta CDR3 regions were amplified. A set of HTBI primers served as the primers for a first-round RT-PCR of the TCR CDR3. TCRdb ran MiXCR on the multiplex PCR reads and lists one entry per CDR3 protein. The data show some 800,000 distinct CDR3 sequences, roughly 40% seen once. This clonotype was counted a few times.

The gene calls are TRBV7-9 and TRBJ2-5; 7 nucleotides align to TRBD1. Sequencing was done on a sample of blood. The clonotype was recovered from a man younger than 35 with Graves' hyperthyroidism. The CDR3 sequence: CASSFRDRHLETQYF. The CDR3 DNA follows: TGTGCCAGCAGCTTCAGGGACAGACACCTAGAGACCCAGTACTTC.